What follows are 22 T cell receptor beta chains derived from one specimen sequenced in a study of T cell responses to AZD1222 COVID-19 vaccine. Profiled with immunoSEQ multiplex PCR; TCRdb holds only in-frame clones, not every one. The sample has approximately 100,000 clones, about 85% seen once; the top ten hold 2% to 2.5%. The specimen comprised peripheral blood, sampled 28 days after the second AZD1222 dose. These receptors were obtained from an adult who received the AZD1222 COVID-19 vaccine.

The chain joins TRBV30 to TRBJ1-1, with TRBD1 identical over 7 bases. The germline V gene encodes CDR1 GTSNPN and CDR2 SVGIG (reference sequence). The CDR3 is 14 amino acids. V was clipped by 0 bases and J by 1 base; unmatched bases: 2. For the CDR3, the DNA is TGTGCCTGGAGTGTAGGACAGGAGAACACTGAAGCTTTCTTT. Amino acid sequence: CAWSVGQENTEAFF. Complete variable domain (other parts from reference TRBV30 and TRBJ1-1): SQTIHQWPATLVQPVGSPLSLECTVEGTSNPNLYWYRQAAGRGLQLLFYSVGIGQISSEVPQNLSASRPQDRQFILSSKKLLLSDSGFYLCAWSVGQENTEAFFGQGTRLTVV.

The CDR3 protein is CASSQVSGRASEQFF. As DNA, the CDR3 is TGCGCCAGCAGCCAAGTATCCGGGAGGGCCAGTGAGCAGTTCTTC. This chain links TRBV4-1 with TRBJ2-1, with 8 bases that match TRBD2. CDR3 length: 15 residues. CDR1 and CDR2 (germline): MGHRA, YSYEKL. Trimming at V came to 1 base and at J to 9 bases, leaving 8 bases not matched to a gene.

The chain has TRBV7-9 and TRBJ1-5; no reliable D call. V was pared by 3 bases and J by 1 base, with 10 bases between. The length of the CDR3 is 15 residues. Germline CDR1 and CDR2: SEHNR and FQNEAQ (reference sequence). The CDR3 DNA follows: TGTGCCAGCAGCTTTGGATCAGGCAGCAATCAGCCCCAGCATTTT. Translation: CASSFGSGSNQPQHF.

This chain joins TRBV7-9 and TRBJ1-4; no clear D. Germline CDR1 is SEHNR and CDR2 is FQNEAQ (reference sequence). The germline V and J ends were trimmed by 2 bases and 4 bases, with 8 bases remaining between them. The CDR3 sequence is 14 residues long. DNA for the CDR3: TGTGCCAGCAGCTTAATCCGGGTTAATGAAAAACTGTTTTTT. The encoded protein is CASSLIRVNEKLFF.

The gene calls are TRBV9 and TRBJ1-1, with D hard to call. The CDR3 has 14 residues. The germline CDR1 and CDR2 sequences are SGDLS and YYNGEE. V was pared by 2 bases and J by 0 bases, with 8 bases between. The CDR3 DNA follows: TGTGCCAGCAGCGTTTACGATATGAACACTGAAGCTTTCTTT. This translates into CASSVYDMNTEAFF.

A note on this clone: The junction differs from germline at one of its ends, possibly a read error. V and J are TRBV6-4 and TRBJ1-6; TRBD1 is a possible D gene (6 bases). Germline V gene sequence: CDR1 MRHNA, CDR2 SNTAGT. The CDR3 runs to 15 residues. CDR3 protein: CASSDWDTYHSPLHF. The CDR3, as DNA: TGTGCCAGCAGTGACTGGGACACCTATCATTCACCCCTCCACTTT.

The chain couples TRBV25-1 to TRBJ1-2; TRBD1 matches at 7 bases. The CDR3 contains 16 residues. V trimming: 3 bases; J trimming: 0 bases; junction bases outside the gene matches: 7. Germline V gene sequence: CDR1 MGHDK, CDR2 SYGVNS. The CDR3 protein is CASSDYGQASNYGYTF. CDR3 in DNA: TGTGCCAGCAGTGATTATGGACAGGCCTCTAACTATGGCTACACCTTC.

V is TRBV10-3 and J is TRBJ2-3; D gene uncertain. With 3 bases removed from V and 0 bases from J, the gap between germline ends came to 16 bases. The CDR3 runs 17 residues. The V gene's germline CDR1 is ENHRY and CDR2 SYGVKD. The CDR3 DNA is TGTGCCATCAGTGATCTTCCTGGCCGGCCTAGCACAGATACGCAGTATTTT. Amino acid sequence: CAISDLPGRPSTDTQYF.

This chain connects TRBV28 to TRBJ2-7; D uncertain. This CDR3 contains 12 residues. The germline V gene has CDR1 MDHEN and CDR2 SYDVKM. V was pared by 8 bases and J by 7 bases, with 15 bases between. CDR3 sequence: CASWTRYSEQYF. As DNA, the CDR3 is TGTGCCAGCTGGACCCGATACTCGGAGCAGTACTTC. The whole variable domain, remainder taken from reference TRBV28 and TRBJ2-7, is DVKVTQSSRYLVKRTGEKVFLECVQDMDHENMFWYRQDPGLGLRLIYFSYDVKMKEKGDIPEGYSVSREKKERFSLILESASTNQTSMYLCASWTRYSEQYFGPGTRLTVT.

In DNA, the CDR3 is TGTGCCAGCAGCCAACTAGCGGGAGGCTCATCCTACGAGCAGTACTTC. Amino acids: CASSQLAGGSSYEQYF. The rearrangement uses TRBV4-2 and TRBJ2-7; 11 nucleotides agree with TRBD2. Trimming at V came to 2 bases and at J to 1 base, leaving 4 bases not matched to a gene. Germline values: CDR1 LGHNA, CDR2 YNFKEQ. This CDR3 has 16 residues.

CDR3 protein: CASSSGALYEQYF. The CDR3 DNA reads as TGTGCCAGCAGTTCCGGGGCCCTCTACGAGCAGTACTTC. The chain joins TRBV27 to TRBJ2-7; either TRBD1 or TRBD2 may supply D (5 bases each). Germline CDR1 MNHEY, CDR2 SMNVEV (reference sequence). Trimming shortened V by 4 bases and J by 3 bases, and 10 bases separated the two germline ends. This CDR3 has 13 amino acids.

The V gene is TRBV4-1, the J gene TRBJ1-1; D is unclear. CDR1 MGHRA and CDR2 YSYEKL come from the germline V gene. V dropped 3 bases and J dropped 5 bases, with 4 bases sitting between them. This CDR3 spans 11 amino acids. CDR3 region: CASSHSTEAFF. CDR3 nucleotide sequence: TGCGCCAGCAGCCACTCTACTGAAGCTTTCTTT.

This chain connects TRBV27 to TRBJ1-3, with TRBD1 as a possible D gene (6 bases). The CDR3 has 15 amino acids. V lost 5 bases and J 1 base, leaving 12 bases between the germline ends. Germline lookup yields CDR1 MNHEY and CDR2 SMNVEV (reference sequence). CDR3 amino acids: CASSITGYSGNTIYF. DNA for the CDR3: TGTGCCAGCAGTATAACAGGGTATTCTGGAAACACCATATATTTT.

CDR3 nucleotide sequence: TGTGCCAGCAGCCGACTAGCGGACCCTCCCTACGAGCAGTACTTC. This translates into CASSRLADPPYEQYF. The gene calls are TRBV5-4 and TRBJ2-7, with 9 bases aligning to TRBD2. The CDR3 runs 15 residues. Trimming took 4 bases from V and 2 from J; bases not matched to a gene: 7. CDR1 and CDR2 (germline): SGHNT, YYREEE (reference sequence).

This clone was detected only once. This chain connects TRBV11-3 to TRBJ2-3; D perhaps matches TRBD1 (5 bases). With 6 bases removed from V and 1 base from J, the gap between germline ends came to 14 bases. The CDR3 loop spans 15 amino acids. The germline V gene has CDR1 SGHNT and CDR2 YENEEA. The CDR3 DNA reads TGTGCCAGCAGTCCTAGGGGTCTCCGCACAGATACGCAGTATTTT. This gives the protein CASSPRGLRTDTQYF.

The chain uses TRBV6-5 and TRBJ2-7; D gene ambiguous. Per the germline V gene, CDR1 is MNHEY and CDR2 is SVGAGI. The ends were cut back, 0 bases at V and 3 bases at J, with 9 bases in the middle. This CDR3 region has 14 residues. This chain's CDR3 is CASSYSSPNYEQYF. In DNA, the CDR3 is TGTGCCAGCAGTTACTCCTCCCCCAACTACGAGCAGTACTTC.

The genes are TRBV6-6 and TRBJ2-7; either TRBD1 or TRBD2 may fit D (5 bases each). The CDR3 contains 13 residues. CDR1 is MNHNY and CDR2 is SVGAGI in the germline V gene (reference sequence). Trimming removed 0 bases from V and 10 bases from J, with 13 bases in between. Written as DNA, the CDR3 is TGTGCCAGCAGTTACTCGCCAGAGGGGAACCAGTACTTC. Its translation is CASSYSPEGNQYF.

The chain is built from TRBV6-5 and TRBJ2-3; D gene ambiguous. V was shortened by 6 bases and J by 5 bases, with 15 bases between the two germline ends. Germline lookup yields CDR1 MNHEY and CDR2 SVGAGI. The CDR3 is 14 residues long. The CDR3 protein is CASRVERTIDTQYF. Here the CDR3 DNA reads TGTGCCAGCAGGGTCGAAAGGACCATAGATACGCAGTATTTT.

The V gene is TRBV27, the J gene TRBJ2-2; D uncertain. Germline-derived CDR1 and CDR2 are MNHEY and SMNVEV (reference sequence). This CDR3 has 11 residues. Trimming left V 5 bases short and J 2 bases short, with 0 bases between. This CDR3 is CASSNTGELFF. The CDR3 DNA follows: TGTGCCAGCAGTAACACCGGGGAGCTGTTTTTT.

The CDR3 DNA follows: TGTGCCAGTAAGGCAGGGAGCCAAGAGACCCAGTACTTC. Translated, it gives CASKAGSQETQYF. The V gene is TRBV19, the J gene TRBJ2-5; D tentatively reads TRBD1 or TRBD2 (5 bases each). The CDR3 loop spans 13 amino acids. Germline values: CDR1 LNHDA, CDR2 SQIVND (reference sequence). Trimming pared 7 bases from V and 1 base from J, leaving 10 bases between.

The chain has TRBV3-1 (or the pseudogene TRBV3-2) and TRBJ1-1; 8 nucleotides match TRBD1. The CDR3 sequence is 15 residues long. The ends lost 3 bases at V and 3 bases at J; junction bases unmatched: 6. Germline lookup yields CDR1 LGHDT and CDR2 YNNKEL (reference sequence). The CDR3 DNA reads as TGTGCCAGCAGCCAGAGGACAGGGAGCCACACTGAAGCTTTCTTT. Encoded protein: CASSQRTGSHTEAFF.

The table lists this clone with a few counts. The rearrangement uses TRBV3-1 (or the pseudogene TRBV3-2) and TRBJ2-7; 9 bases fit TRBD1. The CDR3 covers 18 residues. V shed 3 bases and J 4 bases; nucleotides not matched to a gene: 16. Germline lookup yields CDR1 LGHDT and CDR2 YNNKEL (reference sequence). The CDR3 is CASSHEDRGELKLYEQYF. In DNA form, the CDR3 reads TGTGCCAGCAGCCACGAGGACAGGGGCGAACTGAAATTGTACGAGCAGTACTTC.